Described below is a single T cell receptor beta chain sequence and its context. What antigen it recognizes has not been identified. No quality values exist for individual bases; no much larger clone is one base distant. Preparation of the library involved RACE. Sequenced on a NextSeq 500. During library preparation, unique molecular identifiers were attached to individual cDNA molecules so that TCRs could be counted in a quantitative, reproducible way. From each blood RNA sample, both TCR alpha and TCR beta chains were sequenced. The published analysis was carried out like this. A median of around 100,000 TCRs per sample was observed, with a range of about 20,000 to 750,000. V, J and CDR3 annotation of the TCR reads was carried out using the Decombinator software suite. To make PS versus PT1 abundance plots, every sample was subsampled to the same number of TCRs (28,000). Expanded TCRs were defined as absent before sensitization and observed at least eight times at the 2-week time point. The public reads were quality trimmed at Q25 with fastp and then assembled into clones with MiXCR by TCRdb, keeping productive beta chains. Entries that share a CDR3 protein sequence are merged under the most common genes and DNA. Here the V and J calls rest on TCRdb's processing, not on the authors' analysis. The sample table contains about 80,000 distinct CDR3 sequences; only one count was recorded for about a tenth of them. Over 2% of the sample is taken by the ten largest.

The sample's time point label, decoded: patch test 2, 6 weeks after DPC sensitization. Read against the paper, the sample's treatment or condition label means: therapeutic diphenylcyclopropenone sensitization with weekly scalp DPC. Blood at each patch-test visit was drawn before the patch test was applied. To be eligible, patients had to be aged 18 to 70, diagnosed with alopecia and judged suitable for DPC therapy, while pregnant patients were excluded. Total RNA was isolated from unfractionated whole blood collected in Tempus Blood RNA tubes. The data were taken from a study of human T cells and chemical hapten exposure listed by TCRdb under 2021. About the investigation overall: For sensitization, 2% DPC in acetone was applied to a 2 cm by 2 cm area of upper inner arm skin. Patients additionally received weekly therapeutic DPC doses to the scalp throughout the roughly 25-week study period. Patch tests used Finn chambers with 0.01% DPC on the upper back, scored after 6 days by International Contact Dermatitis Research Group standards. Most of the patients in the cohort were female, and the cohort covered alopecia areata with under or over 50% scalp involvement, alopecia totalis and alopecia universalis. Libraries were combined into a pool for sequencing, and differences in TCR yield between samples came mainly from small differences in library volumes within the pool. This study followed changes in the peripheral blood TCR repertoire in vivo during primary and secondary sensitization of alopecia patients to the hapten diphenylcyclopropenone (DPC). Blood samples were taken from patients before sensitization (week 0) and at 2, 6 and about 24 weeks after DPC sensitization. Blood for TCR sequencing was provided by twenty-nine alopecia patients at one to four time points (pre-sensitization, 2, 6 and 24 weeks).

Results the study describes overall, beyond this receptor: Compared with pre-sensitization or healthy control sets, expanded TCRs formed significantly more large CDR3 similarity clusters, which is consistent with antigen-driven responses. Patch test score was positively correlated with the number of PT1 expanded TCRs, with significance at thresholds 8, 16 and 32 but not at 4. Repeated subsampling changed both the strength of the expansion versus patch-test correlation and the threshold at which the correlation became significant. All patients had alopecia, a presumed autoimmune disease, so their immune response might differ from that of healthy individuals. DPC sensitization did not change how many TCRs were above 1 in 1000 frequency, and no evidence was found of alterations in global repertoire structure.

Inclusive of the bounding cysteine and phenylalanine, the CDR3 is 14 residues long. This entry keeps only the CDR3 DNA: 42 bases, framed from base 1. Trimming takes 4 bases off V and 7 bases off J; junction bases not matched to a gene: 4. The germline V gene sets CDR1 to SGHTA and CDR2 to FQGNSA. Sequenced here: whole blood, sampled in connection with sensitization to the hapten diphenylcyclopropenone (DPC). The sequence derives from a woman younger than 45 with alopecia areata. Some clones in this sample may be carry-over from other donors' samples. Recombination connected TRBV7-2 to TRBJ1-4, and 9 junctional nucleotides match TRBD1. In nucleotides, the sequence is TGTGCCAGCAGCTCGGACAGGGGCGGTGAAAAACTGTTTTTT. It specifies CASSSDRGGEKLFF.